Listed below are T cell receptor beta chains from one sample, sequenced in a study of blood T cell repertoires in COVID-19. Profiling relied on immunoSEQ multiplex PCR, and the TCRdb table lists in-frame clones only, not all of them. The table includes more than 200,000 clones, about 79% detected once. Sequenced: peripheral blood. All receptors derive from a woman in her thirties or forties who had recovered from COVID-19. CDR3s include the opening cysteine and the closing phenylalanine or tryptophan. D genes are given only for firm matches. The listing skips clone size in some rows; elsewhere it reads once, few, many or a size class.

CASSEDRGNEKLFF TGTGCCAGCAGTGAGGACAGGGGAAATGAAAAACTGTTTTTT TRBJ1-4 TRBV2 few TRBD1
CASSHPTLEVYGYTF TGTGCCAGCAGCCATCCAACCCTGGAGGTCTATGGCTACACCTTC TRBJ1-2 TRBV25-1 NA NA
CSAPEVDEQYF TGCAGTGCTCCTGAGGTCGACGAGCAGTACTTC TRBJ2-7 TRBV20-1 NA NA
CASSQGQGYEKLFF TGTGCCAGCAGCCAGGGACAGGGGTATGAAAAACTGTTTTTT TRBJ1-4 TRBV28 NA TRBD1
CASGSGGTGSSDTQYF TGTGCTAGTGGTTCGGGGGGGACAGGGAGTTCAGATACGCAGTATTTT TRBJ2-3 TRBV12-5 NA NA
CASRTEETQYF TGTGCCAGCAGGACTGAAGAGACCCAGTACTTC TRBJ2-5 TRBV2 NA NA
CASSPIEIYGYTF TGTGCCAGCTCTCCGATCGAGATCTATGGCTACACCTTC TRBJ1-2 TRBV12-3/TRBV12-4 NA NA
CASSDSNYQPQHF TGTGCCAGCAGTGACAGCAATTATCAGCCCCAGCATTTT TRBJ1-5 TRBV6-2/TRBV6-3 NA NA
CASSYFWRDNSPLHF TGTGCCAGCAGTTACTTCTGGAGAGATAATTCACCCCTCCACTTT TRBJ1-6 TRBV6-5 once NA
CASSTGTSSGNTIYF TGTGCCAGCTCAACCGGGACAAGCTCTGGAAACACCATATATTTT TRBJ1-3 TRBV18 once NA
CATSGRTGIYNEQFF TGTGCCACCAGCGGACGGACAGGCATCTACAATGAGCAGTTCTTC TRBJ2-1 TRBV15 NA TRBD1
CASSEDRGLYEQYF TGTGCCAGCAGTGAAGACAGGGGGCTCTACGAGCAGTACTTC TRBJ2-7 TRBV25-1 NA TRBD1
CASSLRGSGYTF TGTGCCAGCAGCTTACGAGGTTCTGGCTACACCTTC TRBJ1-2 TRBV11-3 NA NA
CASSLVDREPGELFF TGTGCCAGCAGCTTGGTGGACAGGGAGCCCGGGGAGCTGTTTTTT TRBJ2-2 TRBV5-6 NA TRBD1
CASTWGGNYGYTF TGTGCCAGCACCTGGGGGGGGAACTATGGCTACACCTTC TRBJ1-2 TRBV7-8 NA NA
CASALDSLGGYTF TGTGCCAGCGCTCTCGACAGTTTAGGCGGCTACACCTTC TRBJ1-2 TRBV2 NA NA
CASSLAGQRNSPLHF TGCGCCAGCAGCTTGGCGGGACAGAGAAATTCACCCCTCCACTTT TRBJ1-6 TRBV5-1 NA TRBD1
CASSVQIMNTEAFF TGTGCCAGTAGTGTGCAGATTATGAACACTGAAGCTTTCTTT TRBJ1-1 TRBV19 NA NA
CASRPQGGSPLHF TGTGCCAGCAGACCACAGGGTGGTTCACCCCTCCACTTT TRBJ1-6 TRBV12-3/TRBV12-4 few NA
CASSKNRDRVSIQYF TGTGCCAGCAGTAAAAACCGGGACAGGGTGAGCATTCAGTACTTC TRBJ2-4 TRBV27 NA TRBD1
CSVKNYEQYF TGCAGTGTAAAAAACTACGAGCAGTACTTC TRBJ2-7 TRBV20-1 NA NA
CASSRDRVNQPQHF TGTGCCAGCAGCCGGGACAGAGTCAATCAGCCCCAGCATTTT TRBJ1-5 TRBV6-5 NA TRBD1
CASQRGGPGAEAFF TGTGCCAGCCAGAGGGGAGGGCCCGGTGCTGAAGCTTTCTTT TRBJ1-1 TRBV6-5 NA NA
CASSLRQASTDTQYF TGCGCCAGCAGCCTGCGACAGGCGAGCACAGATACGCAGTATTTT TRBJ2-3 TRBV4-3 NA NA
CASAISQGEKLFF TGTGCCAGCGCGATATCTCAGGGAGAAAAACTGTTTTTT TRBJ1-4 TRBV2 NA NA
CASSKRTGPVLYEQYF TGTGCCAGCAGCAAACGGACAGGGCCGGTTCTCTACGAGCAGTACTTC TRBJ2-7 TRBV21-1 few NA
CASSVTLGGVATNEKLFF TGTGCCAGCAGCGTCACCTTGGGGGGGGTTGCAACTAATGAAAAACTGTTTTTT TRBJ1-4 TRBV7-9 NA NA
CASRHRDRVEAFF TGTGCCAGCAGACACCGTGACAGAGTTGAAGCTTTCTTT TRBJ1-1 TRBV6-6 NA NA
CAISVDRVDFGYTF TGTGCCATCAGTGTCGACAGGGTAGACTTTGGCTACACCTTC TRBJ1-2 TRBV10-3 NA TRBD1
CASSSQPDSLGEPQHF TGCGCCAGCAGCTCCCAACCGGACAGCTTAGGGGAGCCCCAGCATTTT TRBJ1-5 TRBV5-1 NA NA
CASSDGTGFQGLIEAFF TGTGCCAGCAGCGACGGGACAGGGTTTCAGGGCCTCATTGAAGCTTTCTTT TRBJ1-1 TRBV5-4 NA TRBD1
CASYWAGANVLTF TGTGCCAGTTACTGGGCGGGGGCCAACGTCCTGACTTTC TRBJ2-6 TRBV6-1 NA NA
CASSPSTGYGYTF TGTGCCAGCTCACCATCTACAGGCTATGGCTACACCTTC TRBJ1-2 TRBV18 NA NA
CASSTLRDSSFENEQFF TGTGCCAGTAGTACCCTCCGGGACTCCTCGTTTGAGAATGAGCAGTTCTTC TRBJ2-1 TRBV19 NA NA
CASSLHAGLRHF TGTGCCAGCAGCCTTCACGCAGGACTTAGACATTTT TRBJ1-3 TRBV5-5 NA NA
CASSSWARQGLEQYF TGTGCCAGCAGCTCCTGGGCGCGACAGGGTTTGGAGCAGTACTTC TRBJ2-7 TRBV7-2 NA TRBD1
CASSLVGSSYNEQFF TGTGCCAGCAGCTTAGTTGGGAGCTCCTACAATGAGCAGTTCTTC TRBJ2-1 TRBV7-2 few NA
CAWSPTSDSARNF TGTGCCTGGAGTCCCACCTCTGACTCGGCCCGGAATTTT TRBJ1-5 TRBV30 NA NA
CASSLYGTGNEKLFF TGTGCCAGCAGTTTATACGGGACAGGGAACGAAAAACTGTTTTTT TRBJ1-4 TRBV28 NA TRBD1
CSARTYNEQFF TGCAGTGCTAGGACTTACAATGAGCAGTTCTTC TRBJ2-1 TRBV20-1 once NA
CASSPPGQGSNTIYF TGTGCCAGCAGCCCCCCAGGACAGGGATCCAACACCATATATTTT TRBJ1-3 TRBV28 NA TRBD1
CASSRTGVSPLHF TGTGCCAGCAGTAGAACAGGGGTCTCACCCCTCCACTTT TRBJ1-6 TRBV6-5 NA TRBD1